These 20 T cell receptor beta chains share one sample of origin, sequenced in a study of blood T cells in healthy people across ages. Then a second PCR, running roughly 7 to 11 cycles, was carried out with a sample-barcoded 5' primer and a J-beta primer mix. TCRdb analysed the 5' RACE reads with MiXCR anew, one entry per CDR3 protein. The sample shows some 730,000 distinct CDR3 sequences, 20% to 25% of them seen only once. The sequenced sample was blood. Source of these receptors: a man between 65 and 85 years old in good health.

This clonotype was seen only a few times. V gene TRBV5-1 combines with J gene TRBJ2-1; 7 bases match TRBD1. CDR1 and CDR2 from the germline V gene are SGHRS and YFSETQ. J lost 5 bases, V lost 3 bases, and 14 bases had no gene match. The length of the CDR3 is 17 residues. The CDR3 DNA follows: TGCGCCAGCAGCTCCAATGCGGAGGACAGGCTAAACAATGAGCAGTTCTTC. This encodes CASSSNAEDRLNNEQFF.

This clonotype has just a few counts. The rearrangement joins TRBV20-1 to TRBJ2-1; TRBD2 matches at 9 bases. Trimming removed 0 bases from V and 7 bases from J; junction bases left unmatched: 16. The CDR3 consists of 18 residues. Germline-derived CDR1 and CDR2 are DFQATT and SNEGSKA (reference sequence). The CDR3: CSARDPRVVAGEGNEQFF. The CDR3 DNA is TGCAGTGCTAGAGATCCCAGAGTGGTAGCGGGAGAGGGGAATGAGCAGTTCTTC.

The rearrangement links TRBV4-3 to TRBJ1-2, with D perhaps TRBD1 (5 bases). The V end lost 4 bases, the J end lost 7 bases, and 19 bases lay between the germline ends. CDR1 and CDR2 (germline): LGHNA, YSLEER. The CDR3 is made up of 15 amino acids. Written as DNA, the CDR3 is TGCGCCAGCAGCCGACGGGGCGAATCTCTTCCTGGCTACACCTTC. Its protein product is CASSRRGESLPGYTF.

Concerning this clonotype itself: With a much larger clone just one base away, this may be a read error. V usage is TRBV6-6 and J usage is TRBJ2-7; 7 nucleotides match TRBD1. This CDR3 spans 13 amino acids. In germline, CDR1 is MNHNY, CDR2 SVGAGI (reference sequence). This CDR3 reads CASSRDSSYELYF. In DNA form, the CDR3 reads TGTGCCAGCAGTCGGGACAGCTCCTACGAGCTGTACTTC.

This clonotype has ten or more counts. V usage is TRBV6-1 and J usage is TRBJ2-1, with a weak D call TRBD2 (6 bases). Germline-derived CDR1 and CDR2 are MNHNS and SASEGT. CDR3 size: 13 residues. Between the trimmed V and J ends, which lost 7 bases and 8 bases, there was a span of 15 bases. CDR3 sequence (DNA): TGTGCCAGCATCGGGAGTTACAAGGATGAGCAGTTCTTC. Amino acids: CASIGSYKDEQFF.

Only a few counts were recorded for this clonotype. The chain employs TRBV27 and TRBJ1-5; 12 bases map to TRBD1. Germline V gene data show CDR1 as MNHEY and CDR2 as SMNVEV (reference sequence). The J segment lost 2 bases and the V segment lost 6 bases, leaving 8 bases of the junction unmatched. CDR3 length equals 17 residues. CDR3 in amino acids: CASSTGQGAGGNQPQHF. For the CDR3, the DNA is TGTGCCAGCAGCACGGGACAGGGGGCTGGGGGCAATCAGCCCCAGCATTTT.

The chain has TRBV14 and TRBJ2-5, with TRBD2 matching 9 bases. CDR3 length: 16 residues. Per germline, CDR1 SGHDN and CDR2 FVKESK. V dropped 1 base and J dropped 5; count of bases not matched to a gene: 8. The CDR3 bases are TGTGCCAGCAGCCAAGTGGCGGGAGGGCCTCTTGAGACCCAGTACTTC. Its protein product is CASSQVAGGPLETQYF. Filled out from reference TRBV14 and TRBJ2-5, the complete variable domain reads EAGVTQFPSHSVIEKGQTVTLRCDPISGHDNLYWYRRVMGKEIKFLLHFVKESKQDESGMPNNRFLAERTGGTYSTLKVQPAELEDSGVYFCASSQVAGGPLETQYFGPGTRLLVL.

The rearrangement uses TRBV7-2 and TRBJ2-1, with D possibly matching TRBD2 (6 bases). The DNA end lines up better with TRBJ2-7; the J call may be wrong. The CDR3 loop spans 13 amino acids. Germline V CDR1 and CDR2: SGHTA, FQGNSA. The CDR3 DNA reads TGTGCCAGCGGAAGGGACTTTAATTACGAGCAGTACGTC. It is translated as CASGRDFNYEQYV.

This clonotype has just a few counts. The CDR3 nucleotides are TGTGCCAGTAGTGTTCCGGGACCCCCAACTAATGAAAAACTGTTTTTT. As protein: CASSVPGPPTNEKLFF. V and J are TRBV19 and TRBJ1-4; D is possibly TRBD1 (5 bases). The germline V gene encodes CDR1 LNHDA and CDR2 SQIVND (reference sequence). The CDR3 loop spans 16 amino acids. The V and J ends lost 5 bases and 0 bases respectively, with 13 bases between them.

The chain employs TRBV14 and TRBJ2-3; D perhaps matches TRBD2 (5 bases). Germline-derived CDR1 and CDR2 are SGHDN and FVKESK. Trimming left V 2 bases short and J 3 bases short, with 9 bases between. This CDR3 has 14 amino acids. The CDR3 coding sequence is TGTGCCAGCAGCCAACCCTCGGGGACAGATACGCAGTATTTT. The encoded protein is CASSQPSGTDTQYF.

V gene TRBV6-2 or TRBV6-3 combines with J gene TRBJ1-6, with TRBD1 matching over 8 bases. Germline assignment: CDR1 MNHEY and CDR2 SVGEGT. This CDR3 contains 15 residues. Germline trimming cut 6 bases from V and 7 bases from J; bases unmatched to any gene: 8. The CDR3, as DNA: TGTGCCAGCAGGCTGACAGGGGTAGGGAATTCACCCCTCCACTTT. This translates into CASRLTGVGNSPLHF.

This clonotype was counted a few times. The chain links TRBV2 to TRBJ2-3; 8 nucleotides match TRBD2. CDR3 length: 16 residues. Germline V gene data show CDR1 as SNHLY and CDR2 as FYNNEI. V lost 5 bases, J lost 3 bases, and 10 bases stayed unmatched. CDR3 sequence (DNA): TGTGCCAGCAGTCCCACGGGACTAGTGGGGACAGATACGCAGTATTTT. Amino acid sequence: CASSPTGLVGTDTQYF. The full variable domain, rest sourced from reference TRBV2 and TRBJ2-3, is EPEVTQTPSHQVTQMGQEVILRCVPISNHLYFYWYRQILGQKVEFLVSFYNNEISEKSEIFDDQFSVERPDGSNFTLKIRSTKLEDSAMYFCASSPTGLVGTDTQYFGPGTRLTVL.

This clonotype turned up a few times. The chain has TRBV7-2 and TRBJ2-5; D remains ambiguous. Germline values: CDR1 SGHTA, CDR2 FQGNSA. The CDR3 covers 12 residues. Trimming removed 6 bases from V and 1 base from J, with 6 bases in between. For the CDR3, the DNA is TGTGCCAGCAGGGCTTCCCAAGAGACCCAGTACTTC. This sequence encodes CASRASQETQYF.

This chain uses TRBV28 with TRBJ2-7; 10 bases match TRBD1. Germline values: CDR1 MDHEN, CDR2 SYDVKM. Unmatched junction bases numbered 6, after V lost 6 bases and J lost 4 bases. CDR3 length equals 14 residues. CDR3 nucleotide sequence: TGTGCCAGCAGACGGGGACAGGGGATATACGAGCAGTACTTC. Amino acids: CASRRGQGIYEQYF.

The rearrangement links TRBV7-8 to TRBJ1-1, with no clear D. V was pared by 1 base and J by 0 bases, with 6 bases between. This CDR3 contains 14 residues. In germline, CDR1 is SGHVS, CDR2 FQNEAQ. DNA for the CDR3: TGTGCCAGCAGCTTAGTTAACCTGAACACTGAAGCTTTCTTT. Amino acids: CASSLVNLNTEAFF.

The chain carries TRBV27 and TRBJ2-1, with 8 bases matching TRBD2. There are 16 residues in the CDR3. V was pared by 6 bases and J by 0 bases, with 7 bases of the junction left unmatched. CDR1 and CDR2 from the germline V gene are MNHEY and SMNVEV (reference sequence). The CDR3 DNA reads TGTGCCAGCAGATCCTTCCTAGCGGGCTCCTACAATGAGCAGTTCTTC. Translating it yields CASRSFLAGSYNEQFF.

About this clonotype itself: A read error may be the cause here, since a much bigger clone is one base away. This chain's CDR3 is CTSRRMGTDTQYF. The CDR3 region has the DNA TGTACCAGCCGCAGGATGGGCACAGATACGCAGTATTTT. The chain joins TRBV27 to TRBJ2-3; D remains ambiguous. There are 13 residues in the CDR3. The V gene's germline CDR1 is MNHEY and CDR2 SMNVEV (reference sequence).

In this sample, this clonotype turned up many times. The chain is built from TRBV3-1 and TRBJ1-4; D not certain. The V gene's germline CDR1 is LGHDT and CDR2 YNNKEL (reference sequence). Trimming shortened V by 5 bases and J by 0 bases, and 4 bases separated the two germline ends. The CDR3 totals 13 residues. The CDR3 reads CASSSTTNEKLFF. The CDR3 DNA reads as TGTGCCAGCAGCTCCACAACTAATGAAAAACTGTTTTTT.

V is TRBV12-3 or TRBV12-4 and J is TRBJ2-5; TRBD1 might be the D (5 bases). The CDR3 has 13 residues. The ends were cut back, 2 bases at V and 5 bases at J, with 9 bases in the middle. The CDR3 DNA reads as TGTGCCAGCAGTTTAACCAGGGCTGAGACCCAGTACTTC. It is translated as CASSLTRAETQYF.

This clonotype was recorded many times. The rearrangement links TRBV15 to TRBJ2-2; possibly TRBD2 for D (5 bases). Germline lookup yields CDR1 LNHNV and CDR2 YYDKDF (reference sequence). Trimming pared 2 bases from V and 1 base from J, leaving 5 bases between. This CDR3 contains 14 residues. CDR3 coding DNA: TGTGCCACCAGCAGAAGCGGGAACACCGGGGAGCTGTTTTTT. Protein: CATSRSGNTGELFF.